This T cell receptor beta chain is from a study of blood T cell repertoires in COVID-19. Clones were read by immunoSEQ multiplex PCR, and TCRdb kept only the in-frame ones, dropping some. Of roughly 210,000 clones listed, roughly 84% are singletons. Sequencing was carried out using peripheral blood. The receptor was isolated from a woman of 80 years or more with COVID-19, enrolled during active disease.

This chain's CDR3 is CASRGTASNQPQHF. CDR3 in DNA: TGTGCCAGCAGAGGGACAGCCAGCAATCAGCCCCAGCATTTT. This chain uses TRBV7-2 with TRBJ1-5; 7 bases map to TRBD1. Germline V gene sequence: CDR1 SGHTA, CDR2 FQGNSA. This CDR3 region has 14 residues. With V trimmed by 6 bases and J by 1 base, 3 bases remained unmatched. Using reference TRBV7-2 and TRBJ1-5 for the parts outside the CDR3, the full variable domain is GAGVSQSPSNKVTEKGKDVELRCDPISGHTALYWYRQSLGQGLEFLIYFQGNSAPDKSGLPSDRFSAERTGGSVSTLTIQRTQQEDSAVYLCASRGTASNQPQHFGDGTRLSIL.